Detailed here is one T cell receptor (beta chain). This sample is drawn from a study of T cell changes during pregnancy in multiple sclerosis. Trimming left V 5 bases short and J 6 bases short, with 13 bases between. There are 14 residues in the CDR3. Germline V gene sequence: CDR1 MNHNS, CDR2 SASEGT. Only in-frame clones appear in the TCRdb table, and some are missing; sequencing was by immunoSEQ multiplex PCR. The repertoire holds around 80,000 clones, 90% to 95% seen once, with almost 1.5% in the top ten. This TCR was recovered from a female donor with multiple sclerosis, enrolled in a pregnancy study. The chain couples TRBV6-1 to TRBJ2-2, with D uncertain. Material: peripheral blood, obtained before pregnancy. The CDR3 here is CASSPRLGAGELFF. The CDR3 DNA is TGTGCCAGCAGTCCTAGACTTGGAGCCGGGGAGCTGTTTTTT.